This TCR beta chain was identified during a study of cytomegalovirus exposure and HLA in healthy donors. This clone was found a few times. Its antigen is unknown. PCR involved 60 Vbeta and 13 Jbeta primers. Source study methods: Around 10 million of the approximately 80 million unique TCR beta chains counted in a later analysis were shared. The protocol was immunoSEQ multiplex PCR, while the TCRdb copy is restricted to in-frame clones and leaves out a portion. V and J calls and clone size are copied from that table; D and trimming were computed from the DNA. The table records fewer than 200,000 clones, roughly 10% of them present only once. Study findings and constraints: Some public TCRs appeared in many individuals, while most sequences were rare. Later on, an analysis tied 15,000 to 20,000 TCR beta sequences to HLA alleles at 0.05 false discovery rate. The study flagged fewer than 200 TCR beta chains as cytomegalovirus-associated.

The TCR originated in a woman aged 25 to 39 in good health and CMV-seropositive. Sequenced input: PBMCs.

The CDR3 region is CAIYRGFDWGNQPQHF. In nucleotides, the CDR3 is TGTGCCATTTACAGGGGCTTCGATTGGGGCAATCAGCCCCAGCATTTT. This chain connects TRBV2 to TRBJ1-5; 7 bases match TRBD1. Germline-derived CDR1 and CDR2 are SNHLY and FYNNEI. With V trimmed by 10 bases and J by 2 bases, 14 bases remained unmatched. There are 16 residues in the CDR3. Full variable domain (remainder filled in from reference TRBV2 and TRBJ1-5): EPEVTQTPSHQVTQMGQEVILRCVPISNHLYFYWYRQILGQKVEFLVSFYNNEISEKSEIFDDQFSVERPDGSNFTLKIRSTKLEDSAMYFCAIYRGFDWGNQPQHFGDGTRLSIL.